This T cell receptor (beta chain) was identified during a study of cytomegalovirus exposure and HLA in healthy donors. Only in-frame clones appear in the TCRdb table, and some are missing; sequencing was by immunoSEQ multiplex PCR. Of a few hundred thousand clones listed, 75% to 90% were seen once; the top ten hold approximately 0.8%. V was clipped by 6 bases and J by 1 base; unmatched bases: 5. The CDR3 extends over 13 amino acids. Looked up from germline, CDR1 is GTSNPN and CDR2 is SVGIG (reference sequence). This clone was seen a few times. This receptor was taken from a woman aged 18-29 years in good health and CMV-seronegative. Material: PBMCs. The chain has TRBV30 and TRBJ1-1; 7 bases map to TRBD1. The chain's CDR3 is CACPDRANTEAFF. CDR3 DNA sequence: TGTGCCTGCCCAGACAGGGCGAACACTGAAGCTTTCTTT.